This T cell receptor beta chain emerged from a study of spatial heterogeneity in lung cancer. Overall study: The study found that TCR transcript counts in tumor regions correlated strongly with a matched bulk RNA-seq T cell module score.

TCRdb re-derived calls from the 5' RACE reads in MiXCR, one entry per CDR3 protein. The sample has about 100,000 distinct CDR3 sequences, approximately 4.4% seen once. CDR3 size: 14 residues. CDR1 and CDR2 (germline): MNHEY, SVGAGI. The V gene lost 6 bases and the J gene lost 0 bases, with 12 bases spanning the gap. Regarding time point: sample taken at primary tumor resection. Unsorted whole RNA from tumor, nontumor lung or frozen PBMC underwent sequencing. Note on this clonotype: The antigen remains undetermined.

Study-level points and caveats: Tracking of tumor mutation counts was seen in expanded intratumoral alpha and beta TCR counts. Coverage of tumor T cells, an estimated figure, was approximately 7% for alpha and approximately 12% for beta chains.

The specimen comprised lung tumor tissue, sampled at surgery. The J gene is TRBJ2-7, the V gene TRBV6-5; no firm D call. The sequence was obtained from a male donor with early-stage non-small cell lung cancer. CDR3 loop: CASSRGPRSYEQYF. The CDR3 DNA is TGTGCCAGCAGCCGTGGACCCCGCTCCTACGAGCAGTACTTC.